The 8 T cell receptor beta chains given below trace back to one sample, sequenced in a study of post-analysis software for immune sequencing data. TCR beta libraries were prepared from cDNA with unique molecular identifiers. TCRdb passed the PCR reads through MiXCR, listing each CDR3 protein once. In the table there are a few hundred thousand distinct CDR3 sequences, about a third of which are singletons. The study's findings and limits: In patients, five or six TRBV segments were more frequent than in controls, with TRBV5-6, TRBV5-1 and TRBV20-1 among them.

Which antigens these TCRs recognize remains unknown. The sample taken for sequencing was blood. Source of these receptors: a girl younger than 18 with multiple sclerosis.

This clonotype was recorded a few times. J is TRBJ2-6 and V is TRBV6-1; D may be TRBD1 (5 bases). The CDR3 totals 16 residues. Germline V CDR1 and CDR2: MNHNS, SASEGT. V was cut by 6 bases and J by 1 base, with 13 bases left in between. The CDR3 spells CASRGLELSGANVLTF. The CDR3 DNA reads TGTGCCAGCAGGGGGCTCGAACTATCTGGGGCCAACGTCCTGACTTTC.

The gene calls are TRBV5-1 and TRBJ2-1, with D tentatively TRBD1 (6 bases). CDR1 and CDR2 (germline): SGHRS, YFSETQ. The CDR3 totals 14 residues. The germline V and J ends were trimmed by 4 bases and 3 bases, with 11 bases remaining between them. The CDR3 DNA is TGCGCCAGCAGCCTTACAGGGAACTACAATGAGCAGTTCTTC. Protein: CASSLTGNYNEQFF.

The rearrangement joins TRBV29-1 to TRBJ2-1, with unresolved D. V shed 8 bases and J shed 1 base, with 12 bases lying between them. The CDR3 is 13 amino acids. CDR1 is SQVTM, CDR2 ANQGSEA, per germline. Written as DNA, the CDR3 is TGCAGCATGAGGAGACTTTCCTACAATGAGCAGTTCTTC. This encodes CSMRRLSYNEQFF.

The V call is TRBV20-1, the J call TRBJ2-5; no clear D. Per germline, CDR1 DFQATT and CDR2 SNEGSKA (reference sequence). The CDR3 is 14 residues long. Deletions cut 5 bases from V and 1 base from J, with 14 bases between. CDR3 nucleotide sequence: TGCAGTGCTTCCCCCCAGGAGCCCCAAGAGACCCAGTACTTC. It specifies CSASPQEPQETQYF.

The chain links TRBV20-1 to TRBJ2-7; unclear D gene. This CDR3 has 14 residues. The germline CDR1 and CDR2 sequences are DFQATT and SNEGSKA (reference sequence). V lost 2 bases and J 1 base, leaving 12 bases between the germline ends. The CDR3 nucleotides are TGCAGTGCTAGATCTTCAGACTTTTCCTACGAGCAGTACTTC. This codes for CSARSSDFSYEQYF.

This clonotype appeared a few times. The chain joins TRBV2 to TRBJ2-1; possibly TRBD2 for D (6 bases). CDR1 and CDR2 from the germline V gene are SNHLY and FYNNEI. The CDR3 is 16 amino acids. V was clipped by 4 bases and J by 0 bases, with 13 bases between them. For the CDR3, the DNA is TGTGCCAGCAGTGTGGAGGGTCTGGGCTCCTACAATGAGCAGTTCTTC. This sequence encodes CASSVEGLGSYNEQFF.

This clonotype has only a few counts. The chain carries TRBV29-1 and TRBJ2-1; D gene uncertain. Gene TRBJ2-7 matches the end of the DNA better, so the J call may be wrong. CDR1 and CDR2 (germline): SQVTM, ANQGSEA. There are 14 residues in the CDR3. As DNA, the CDR3 is TGCAGCGTTCGTCCAAGCAGCTCCTACAATGAGCAGTACTTC. Protein sequence: CSVRPSSSYNEQYF.

The genes are TRBV12-3 or TRBV12-4 and TRBJ1-1, with 8 positions matching TRBD1. With 8 bases clipped from V and 1 base from J, the junction kept 3 bases outside the gene matches. The CDR3 totals 13 residues. The CDR3 DNA follows: TGTGCCAGCGGACAGGGAGAGAACACTGAAGCTTTCTTT. Encoded protein: CASGQGENTEAFF.